Listed below are T cell receptor beta chains from one sample, sequenced in a study of PD-L1 blockade in urothelial cancer. The repertoire was sequenced with immunoSEQ multiplex PCR; TCRdb's copy has only in-frame clones and lacks some. The table has about 81,000 clones, 90% seen once. Sample: PBMCs, taken around atezolizumab (anti-PD-L1) treatment. These receptors originate from a man aged 60-69 years with urothelial cancer. Each CDR3 is given with its conserved first and last residue. The order of the fields is D gene, J gene, clone size, V gene, CDR3 protein, CDR3 DNA. A D gene is named only where the DNA matches it firmly. Not all rows give a size; the values are once, few, many and, for expanded clones, a class.

- TRBJ2-7 - TRBV5-8 CASSLEAGNEQYF TGTGCCAGCAGCTTGGAGGCGGGGAACGAGCAGTACTTC
TRBD1 TRBJ1-5 few TRBV7-9 CASSRTGLDQPQHF TGTGCCAGCAGCCGGACAGGGCTGGATCAGCCCCAGCATTTT
- TRBJ1-5 once TRBV10-1 CASSEFVAIGNQPQHF TGCGCCAGCAGTGAGTTTGTGGCAATTGGCAATCAGCCCCAGCATTTT
- TRBJ2-5 - TRBV7-2 CASSTNTVETQYF TGTGCCAGCAGCACCAATACAGTAGAGACCCAGTACTTC
TRBD2 TRBJ2-5 once TRBV7-7 CASSSGGETQYF TGTGCTAGCAGCTCGGGGGGGGAGACCCAGTACTTC
TRBD1 TRBJ1-1 - TRBV2 CASSGQGIAEAFF TGTGCCAGCTCGGGACAGGGTATCGCTGAAGCTTTCTTT
- TRBJ2-3 - TRBV9 CASSVVGLTDTQYF TGTGCCAGCAGCGTAGTTGGACTCACAGATACGCAGTATTTT
TRBD2 TRBJ2-1 - TRBV4-1 CASSQTSLAGGLDEQFF TGCGCCAGCAGCCAAACCAGTTTAGCGGGAGGGCTCGATGAGCAGTTCTTC
TRBD1 TRBJ1-4 - TRBV6-6 CASSYRQGSKEKLFF TGTGCCAGCAGTTACCGACAGGGCTCGAAAGAAAAACTGTTTTTT
- TRBJ1-1 few TRBV7-2 CASSVVARAEAFF TGTGCCAGCAGCGTAGTCGCGAGGGCTGAAGCTTTCTTT
- TRBJ1-1 - TRBV5-1 CASSLVAGNTEAFF TGCGCCAGCAGCTTGGTGGCAGGGAACACTGAAGCTTTCTTT
TRBD1 TRBJ2-2 - TRBV7-9 CASSPGQGETGELFF TGTGCCAGCAGCCCAGGACAGGGGGAAACCGGGGAGCTGTTTTTT
TRBD1 TRBJ2-3 - TRBV5-6 CASSRTPWGQSTDTQYF TGTGCCAGCAGTCGAACCCCCTGGGGACAGAGCACAGATACGCAGTATTTT
TRBD1 TRBJ1-3 - TRBV5-1 CASSTGGSYSGNTIYF TGCGCCAGCAGCACAGGGGGCTCATACTCTGGAAACACCATATATTTT
TRBD2 TRBJ2-7 - TRBV5-1 CASSLVVAGAYEQYF TGCGCCAGCAGCTTGGTGGTAGCGGGAGCCTACGAGCAGTACTTC
TRBD1 TRBJ2-7 - TRBV10-3 CATLNRRGQGDEQYF TGTGCCACCCTAAACAGGCGGGGACAGGGCGACGAGCAGTACTTC
- TRBJ1-1 - TRBV5-6 CASSYPGVMNTEAFF TGTGCCAGCAGCTATCCAGGGGTCATGAACACTGAAGCTTTCTTT
TRBD1 TRBJ2-2 - TRBV7-7 CASSPGQGRTGELFF TGTGCTAGCAGTCCGGGACAGGGTCGGACCGGGGAGCTGTTTTTT
- TRBJ2-7 many TRBV19 CASSIDHGQTYEQYF TGTGCCAGTAGTATAGATCACGGACAGACCTACGAGCAGTACTTC
TRBD1 TRBJ1-5 few TRBV6-1 CASLGQGNQPQHF TGTGCCAGTCTCGGACAGGGGAATCAGCCCCAGCATTTT
- TRBJ2-3 - TRBV9 CASSPLGAATKDTQYF TGTGCCAGCAGCCCCCTGGGGGCAGCCACCAAGGATACGCAGTATTTT
TRBD2 TRBJ2-3 - TRBV5-1 CASSINQGLAGGGATDTQYF TGCGCCAGCAGCATCAACCAGGGACTAGCGGGGGGGGGTGCAACAGATACGCAGTATTTT
TRBD1 TRBJ1-6 - TRBV19 CASSIPIGTGEYNSPLHF TGTGCCAGTAGTATCCCCATCGGGACAGGGGAGTATAATTCACCCCTCCACTTT
TRBD2 TRBJ2-7 - TRBV7-7 CASSFSIGLAGYEQYF TGTGCTAGCAGCTTCTCGATCGGACTAGCGGGGTACGAGCAGTACTTC
TRBD1 TRBJ1-2 - TRBV19 CASSRQGAEGYTF TGTGCCAGTAGCCGCCAGGGGGCAGAAGGCTACACCTTC
TRBD2 TRBJ2-5 once TRBV4-3 CASSQRLAGETQYF TGCGCCAGCAGCCAAAGGCTAGCGGGGGAGACCCAGTACTTC
TRBD1 TRBJ2-7 - TRBV27 CASSPSTGTGGEQYF TGTGCCAGCAGTCCGTCAACCGGGACAGGGGGCGAGCAGTACTTC
- TRBJ2-2 - TRBV2 CASSVDTRAGELFF TGTGCCAGCAGCGTGGACACTCGCGCCGGGGAGCTGTTTTTT
- TRBJ2-7 - TRBV11-2 CASSSIAYEQYF TGTGCCAGCAGCTCAATAGCCTACGAGCAGTACTTC
TRBD1 TRBJ2-2 - TRBV5-1 CASSFGTVNTGELFF TGCGCCAGCAGCTTTGGGACAGTAAACACCGGGGAGCTGTTTTTT
- TRBJ1-2 - TRBV7-9 CASSLVGPGGAYGYTF TGTGCCAGCAGCTTAGTTGGTCCGGGCGGGGCCTATGGCTACACCTTC
- TRBJ2-3 - TRBV6-5 CASSLATSTDTQYF TGTGCCAGCAGTCTAGCGACTAGCACAGATACGCAGTATTTT
TRBD2 TRBJ2-7 - TRBV11-2 CASSQGLAGPGGDEQYF TGTGCCAGCAGCCAGGGACTAGCGGGGCCCGGGGGCGACGAGCAGTACTTC
- TRBJ2-7 - TRBV27 CASTIPYEQYF TGTGCCAGCACCATTCCCTACGAGCAGTACTTC
- TRBJ2-3 - TRBV9 CASSPQDTQYF TGTGCCAGCAGCCCCCAAGATACGCAGTATTTT
TRBD1 TRBJ2-4 - TRBV18 CASSPAQGTAKLAKNIQYF TGTGCCAGCTCACCCGCCCAAGGGACAGCCAAGTTAGCCAAAAACATTCAGTACTTC
TRBD1 TRBJ2-5 once TRBV7-8 CASSARRVGQGQETQYF TGTGCCAGCAGCGCGAGGCGGGTGGGACAGGGTCAAGAGACCCAGTACTTC
- TRBJ2-3 once TRBV5-6 CASSSHGSTDTQYF TGTGCCAGCAGTAGCCACGGCAGCACAGATACGCAGTATTTT
- TRBJ1-4 - TRBV5-1 CASSLGGTNEKLFF TGCGCCAGCAGCTTGGGGGGCACTAATGAAAAACTGTTTTTT
TRBD1 TRBJ1-2 - TRBV7-9 CASSLVRQGDGYTF TGTGCCAGCAGCTTAGTTCGACAGGGGGATGGCTACACCTTC
TRBD2 TRBJ2-5 medium-sized TRBV15 CATSRGLAGVETQYF TGTGCCACCAGCAGAGGACTAGCGGGAGTAGAGACCCAGTACTTC